This T cell receptor (beta chain) is from a study of identical twins. TCRdb processed the 5' RACE reads anew with MiXCR; each CDR3 protein has one entry. The repertoire consists of 700,000 or so distinct CDR3 sequences, with less than 25% occurring once and the leading ten covering approximately 4.3%. This clonotype was detected ten times or more. From germline, CDR1 is MNHEY and CDR2 SVGAGI. Trimming removed 2 bases at V and 3 bases at J, with 11 bases between. The CDR3 length is 14 residues. This sample also appeared in a second study, on T cells expressing NK-cell markers. This second study says: According to the study, TCR beta repertoires originated from sorted CD3+CD56+NKG2C+, CD3+CD56+NKG2C- and CD3+CD56-NKG2C+ T cells. Researchers report these clonotypes also headed the CD3+CD56-NKG2C+ fraction in a handful of donors.

Sequencing input: PBMCs. The sequence was collected from a woman between 18 and 30 years old in good health. The chain is built from TRBV6-5 and TRBJ2-7; no reliable D call. CDR3 in DNA: TGTGCCAGCAGTTACAGCAACCCATTCTACGAGCAGTACTTC. Amino acid sequence: CASSYSNPFYEQYF.